The source of this TCR beta chain is a study of patients and donors after allogeneic stem cell transplantation. Germline CDR1 LNHNV, CDR2 YYDKDF (reference sequence). CDR3 length equals 14 residues. TCRdb called the RT-PCR reads again in MiXCR, with one record for every CDR3 protein. The sample holds about 100,000 distinct CDR3 sequences, less than 45% seen once. Of note for this clonotype: A clone one base away is much larger, so this may be a read error.

This clonotype was sampled from a human donor who was either an allogeneic HSCT recipient or a stem cell or donor lymphocyte infusion donor (not recorded which). It is not recorded whose cells these are; they may come from a transplant donor. Sequencing was performed on blood, either unsorted or a sorted T cell fraction (not recorded which). The chain has TRBV15 and TRBJ2-7, with TRBD1 as a possible D gene (6 bases). This CDR3 is CASSKDGQRYEQYF. The CDR3 bases are TGTGCCTCCAGCAAAGATGGACAGAGGTACGAGCAGTACTTC.